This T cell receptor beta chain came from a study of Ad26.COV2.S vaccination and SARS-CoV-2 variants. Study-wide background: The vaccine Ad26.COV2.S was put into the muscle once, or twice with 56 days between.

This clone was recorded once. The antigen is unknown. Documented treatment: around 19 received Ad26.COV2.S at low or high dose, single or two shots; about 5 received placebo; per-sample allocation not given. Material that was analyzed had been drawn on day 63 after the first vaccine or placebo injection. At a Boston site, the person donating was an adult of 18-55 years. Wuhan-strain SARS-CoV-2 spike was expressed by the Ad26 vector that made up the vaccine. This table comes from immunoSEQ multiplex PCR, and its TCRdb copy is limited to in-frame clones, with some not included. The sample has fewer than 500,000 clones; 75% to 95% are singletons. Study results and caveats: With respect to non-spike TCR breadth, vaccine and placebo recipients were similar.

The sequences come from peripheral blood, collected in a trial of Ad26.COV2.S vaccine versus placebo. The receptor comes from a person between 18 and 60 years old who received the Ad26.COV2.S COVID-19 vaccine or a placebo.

The CDR3 coding sequence is TGTGCCAGCAGAGACAGGGGCGCTAGCGACTATGGCTACACCTTC. It encodes CASRDRGASDYGYTF. The chain combines TRBV3-1 (or the pseudogene TRBV3-2) with TRBJ1-2, with 8 bases aligning to TRBD1. Germline assignment: CDR1 LGHDT and CDR2 YNNKEL (reference sequence). Trimming at V came to 6 bases and at J to 3 bases, leaving 9 bases not matched to a gene. CDR3 length: 15 residues.